This T cell receptor beta chain was documented in a study of blood T cell repertoires in COVID-19. Study at large: Samples of COVID-19 (acute and convalescent) were obtained from the United States, Italy and Spain. From T cells, B-cell-depleted T cells, or PBMCs came the material, which was cDNA or gDNA.

Donors were grouped by their self-reported clinical history. Cohort 3 recovered donors had two negative PCRs, clearance, or symptom resolution. The CDR3 has 17 residues. Only in-frame clones appear in the TCRdb table, and some are missing; sequencing was by immunoSEQ multiplex PCR. This sample has approximately 200,000 clones, with roughly 82% found just once. The clonotype was recovered from a man aged 40-49 years who had recovered from COVID-19. The sample comprised PBMCs or T cells enriched from blood (not recorded which). The chain is built from TRBV21-1 and TRBJ2-1; TRBD2 is taken as the D call from the table, unchecked against the DNA. TRBV21-1 is termed a pseudogene. The CDR3 loop reads CASSKVFFRLDAPEQFF. CDR3 in DNA: TGTGCCAGCAGCAAAGTTTTTTTCCGGCTAGATGCGCCTGAGCAGTTCTTC.